This TCR beta chain was sequenced in a study of blood T cell repertoires in COVID-19 (dated by TCRdb to 2019 to 2021). About the full investigation: Collaborator samples came from the United States, Italy and Spain and covered acute and convalescent phases of COVID-19. The prospective study material was composed of cDNA or gDNA derived from T cells, B-cell-depleted T cells, or PBMCs. The dataset comprised deeply sampled blood TCRbeta repertoires from subjects exposed to, actively infected with, or recovered from COVID-19. The repertoires were released in a freely available public database meant as a resource for research on the immune response to SARS-CoV-2. Samples were obtained from the ongoing ImmuneRACE study (first 160 participants) and from 1,254 subjects provided by 6 global collaborators. Sample metadata almost always included a de-identified subject ID, COVID-19 status, age in years and sex. Where available, HLA class I and class II types were taken from metadata supplied by the sample provider and were not determined by assay-based typing. Study-level results and caveats: How much clinical and demographic metadata was included differed by source and by participant, and the metadata was provided uncurated.

The immunoSEQ Assay, a bias-controlled multiplex PCR, was used to amplify TCRbeta CDR3 regions from genomic DNA. The source study handled its data this way. The number of nucleated cells in each sample was estimated by amplification of reference gene primers within the assay. To quantify the absolute abundance of each unique TCRbeta CDR3 rearrangement, sequence reads were collapsed and filtered. Productive Simpson clonality was computed per sample as the square root of Simpson's diversity index over productive rearrangements. The table was pulled from immuneACCESS by TCRdb, which kept in-frame rearrangements only. Such tables lose some clones; where checked, under half of the loss comes from unresolved V genes, and the rest has no known cause. V and J calls and clone size are those listed in that table; D and trimming were worked out from the DNA. The sample table shows 130,000 to 150,000 clones, and around 85% are seen once. The ten largest clones add up to approximately 8% of the sample.

In Seattle, one collaborating source enrolled patients while the infection was active and tracked those patients longitudinally over the course of disease. Whole blood was collected in K2EDTA tubes by collaborating institutions according to the institutions' own protocols. For TCRbeta analysis, collaborators shipped samples as frozen whole blood, isolated PBMCs, or DNA extracted from either of those sample types. In this sample, this clone turned up once. Its antigen is not yet known. Per-base qualities were not stored, and no clone one base away is much larger. Sequenced: peripheral blood. The sequence came from a woman aged 55-70 years with COVID-19, enrolled during active disease.

CDR3 loop: CASSRSEVPYEQYF. The sequenced DNA is TGTGCCAGCAGCCGAAGCGAGGTCCCCTACGAGCAGTACTTC. The chain is encoded by TRBV7-9 joined to TRBJ2-7, with the D gene uncertain. CDR1 and CDR2 were assigned from the germline V gene (reference sequence) as SEHNR and FQNEAQ. The CDR3 numbers 14 residues from cysteine through phenylalanine. Just the 42-base CDR3 DNA is kept, in frame starting at base 1. V gives up 5 bases and J gives up 2 bases, and the segment between their germline ends measures 13 bases.